These T cell receptor beta chains were read from a single sample in a study of human T cells and chemical hapten exposure. TCRdb reprocessed the RACE reads via MiXCR and lists one record per CDR3 protein. The table records about 89,000 distinct CDR3 sequences, 9.5% to 11% of them present only once. This sample comprised whole blood, obtained in connection with sensitization to the hapten diphenylcyclopropenone (DPC). These TCRs come from a man between 35 and 55 years old with alopecia areata. Some clones in this sample may be carry-over from other donors' samples. Both conserved end residues are part of each CDR3. Fields, in order: clone size, J gene, V gene, D gene, CDR3 protein, CDR3 DNA. D genes are given only for firm matches. Only part of the rows carry a size: once, few, many, or a class if the clone is expanded.

.,TRBJ1-1,TRBV6-5,TRBD1,CASSYRGQGMNTEAFF,TGTGCCAGCAGTTACCGCGGACAGGGGATGAACACTGAAGCTTTCTTT
.,TRBJ2-2,TRBV4-3,TRBD2,CASKPGLASGELFF,TGCGCCAGCAAACCGGGACTAGCATCCGGGGAGCTGTTTTTT
.,TRBJ1-2,TRBV12-3/TRBV12-4,.,CASSSIQGRYGYTF,TGTGCCAGCAGTTCAATCCAGGGCCGCTATGGCTACACCTTC
.,TRBJ1-2,TRBV20-1,.,CSAVIINYGYTF,TGCAGTGCTGTGATAATTAACTATGGCTACACCTTC
large,TRBJ2-7,TRBV28,.,CASSLLGRSYEQYF,TGTGCCAGCAGTTTATTGGGCCGGTCCTACGAGCAGTACTTC
.,TRBJ2-1,TRBV28,TRBD2,CASEREGLEGNEQFF,TGTGCCAGCGAGCGGGAGGGCCTGGAGGGCAATGAGCAGTTCTTC
.,TRBJ2-1,TRBV11-2,.,CASSLDFQFNEQFF,TGTGCCAGCAGCTTAGATTTCCAGTTCAATGAGCAGTTCTTC
many,TRBJ1-4,TRBV3-1,.,CASTSSGRARATNEKLFF,TGTGCCAGCACCTCTAGCGGGAGAGCCCGAGCAACTAATGAAAAACTGTTTTTT
few,TRBJ2-3,TRBV28,.,CANSLGVPGDTQYF,TGTGCCAACAGCCTAGGGGTGCCCGGGGATACGCAGTATTTT
.,TRBJ1-6,TRBV14,.,CASSLRASYNSPLHF,TGTGCCAGCAGCTTACGGGCTTCGTATAATTCACCCCTCCACTTT
.,TRBJ2-1,TRBV6-5,TRBD1,CASRGTGGSYNEQFF,TGTGCCAGCAGGGGGACAGGGGGCTCCTACAATGAGCAGTTCTTC
.,TRBJ2-7,TRBV20-1,.,CSARPPSGYEQYF,TGCAGTGCTAGACCCCCAAGCGGCTACGAGCAGTACTTC
few,TRBJ1-1,TRBV29-1,.,CSVGGDNTEAFF,TGCAGCGTTGGGGGCGATAACACTGAAGCTTTCTTT
few,TRBJ1-5,TRBV12-3/TRBV12-4,.,CASTLGNQPQHF,TGTGCCAGCACATTAGGAAATCAGCCCCAGCATTTT
many,TRBJ2-3,TRBV7-2,.,CASSLDVRLGTQYF,TGTGCCAGCAGCTTAGACGTCCGCTTGGGTACGCAGTATTTT
many,TRBJ1-5,TRBV6-5,TRBD1,CASRASGTGVAMYQPQHF,TGTGCCAGCAGGGCCTCCGGGACAGGGGTCGCCATGTATCAGCCCCAGCATTTT
few,TRBJ1-1,TRBV20-1,TRBD1,CSARPRTGGTEAFF,TGCAGTGCTAGACCCCGGACAGGGGGCACTGAAGCTTTCTTT
.,TRBJ2-5,TRBV20-1,TRBD2,CSATPEATSVEETQYF,TGCAGTGCTACCCCAGAGGCGACTAGCGTAGAAGAGACCCAGTACTTC
few,TRBJ1-6,TRBV5-4,.,CASSLARGNSPLHF,TGTGCCAGCAGCTTGGCGAGGGGAAATTCACCCCTCCACTTT
few,TRBJ1-2,TRBV29-1,.,CSVERGYGYTF,TGCAGCGTTGAAAGGGGGTATGGCTACACCTTC
many,TRBJ1-4,TRBV6-2/TRBV6-3,.,CASSGLNEKLFF,TGTGCCAGCAGCGGACTCAATGAAAAACTGTTTTTT
few,TRBJ1-1,TRBV4-1,.,CASSQVGSEAFF,TGCGCCAGCAGCCAAGTGGGGTCTGAAGCTTTCTTT
many,TRBJ2-5,TRBV3-1,.,CASRRGRRQETQYF,TGTGCCAGCAGACGCGGACGGCGACAAGAGACCCAGTACTTC
few,TRBJ2-3,TRBV20-1,TRBD1,CSAPGQGAQDTQYF,TGCAGTGCTCCCGGACAGGGGGCCCAAGATACGCAGTATTTT
.,TRBJ2-5,TRBV6-5,.,CASSYHGYQETQYF,TGTGCCAGCAGTTACCACGGGTACCAAGAGACCCAGTACTTC
few,TRBJ2-2,TRBV3-1,.,CASSFSRAGELFF,TGTGCCAGCAGTTTTAGCAGGGCCGGGGAGCTGTTTTTT
few,TRBJ1-5,TRBV6-1,.,CASSRGRPQHF,TGTGCCAGCAGTAGGGGTCGGCCCCAGCATTTT
.,TRBJ2-3,TRBV7-3,.,CASSRKSSGTDTQYF,TGTGCCAGCAGCCGCAAGTCTAGCGGCACAGATACGCAGTATTTT
once,TRBJ2-6,TRBV24-1,TRBD1,CATSDRTGYSGANVLTF,TGTGCCACCAGTGATCGGACAGGCTACTCTGGGGCCAACGTCCTGACTTTC
few,TRBJ1-5,TRBV13,.,CASSLGLGNQPQHF,TGTGCCAGCAGCTTAGGACTGGGGAATCAGCCCCAGCATTTT
.,TRBJ2-3,TRBV3-1,TRBD2,CASSQLTSGRVTDTQYF,TGTGCCAGCAGCCAATTGACTAGCGGGAGGGTCACAGATACGCAGTATTTT
.,TRBJ2-2,TRBV6-1,.,CASSDRNTGELFF,TGTGCCAGCAGTGACAGAAACACCGGGGAGCTGTTTTTT
.,TRBJ1-1,TRBV18,.,CASSVGPMNTEAFF,TGTGCCAGCTCAGTCGGGCCCATGAACACTGAAGCTTTCTTT
few,TRBJ2-7,TRBV6-2/TRBV6-3,.,CASSYEQGSTSYEQYF,TGTGCCAGCAGTTACGAACAGGGATCTACGTCCTACGAGCAGTACTTC
few,TRBJ2-3,TRBV5-6,TRBD2,CASSHGLAGVTDTQYF,TGTGCCAGCAGCCACGGACTAGCGGGAGTCACAGATACGCAGTATTTT
.,TRBJ1-4,TRBV12-3/TRBV12-4,.,CASSFSGRSNEKLFF,TGTGCCAGCAGTTTTTCAGGGAGGTCTAATGAAAAACTGTTTTTT
.,TRBJ1-1,TRBV7-6,.,CASSSPFPITEAFF,TGTGCCAGCAGCTCCCCTTTCCCGATTACTGAAGCTTTCTTT
few,TRBJ1-1,TRBV5-6,.,CASSLEAGAVTEAFF,TGTGCCAGCAGCTTGGAGGCGGGGGCAGTTACTGAAGCTTTCTTT
many,TRBJ1-2,TRBV7-9,.,CASSLELSIYGYTF,TGTGCCAGCAGCTTAGAGTTAAGCATCTATGGCTACACCTTC
.,TRBJ1-2,TRBV28,.,CASNQDTATGYTF,TGTGCCAGCAACCAAGACACGGCTACCGGCTACACCTTC
few,TRBJ2-5,TRBV11-2,.,CASSLQYQETQYF,TGTGCCAGCAGCCTGCAGTACCAAGAGACCCAGTACTTC
many,TRBJ1-1,TRBV5-6,.,CASSPPVNTEAFF,TGTGCCAGCAGCCCCCCAGTGAACACTGAAGCTTTCTTT
few,TRBJ2-3,TRBV5-1,TRBD2,CASSFGSGSADTQYF,TGCGCCAGCAGCTTCGGTAGCGGGAGCGCAGATACGCAGTATTTT
many,TRBJ2-2,TRBV20-1,TRBD2,CSARPSGRNPGELFF,TGCAGTGCTAGACCTAGCGGGAGGAATCCCGGGGAGCTGTTTTTT
few,TRBJ2-1,TRBV28,TRBD2,CASSPRTSGGYNEQFF,TGTGCCAGCAGCCCTCGGACTAGCGGGGGGTACAATGAGCAGTTCTTC
few,TRBJ2-5,TRBV4-3,.,CASSQDENSQETQYF,TGCGCCAGCAGCCAAGATGAGAACTCACAAGAGACCCAGTACTTC
many,TRBJ1-1,TRBV4-3,TRBD1,CASSQGAQGTEAFF,TGCGCCAGCAGCCAAGGGGCACAGGGGACTGAAGCTTTCTTT
.,TRBJ1-4,TRBV29-1,.,CSVGWTNEKLFF,TGCAGCGTCGGATGGACTAATGAAAAACTGTTTTTT
.,TRBJ1-3,TRBV30,.,CAWSRTDHSGNTIYF,TGTGCCTGGAGTCGGACAGACCATTCTGGAAACACCATATATTTT
many,TRBJ1-2,TRBV6-5,.,CASSLNGYGYTF,TGTGCCAGCAGTTTAAACGGATATGGCTACACCTTC
.,TRBJ1-5,TRBV2,TRBD1,CASSVQGQGNQPQHF,TGTGCCAGCAGTGTACAGGGGCAGGGAAATCAGCCCCAGCATTTT
few,TRBJ2-1,TRBV6-6,TRBD2,CASSLAGGTNEQFF,TGTGCCAGCAGCTTAGCGGGAGGTACCAATGAGCAGTTCTTC
many,TRBJ1-2,TRBV28,TRBD1,CASSLVFRGRNYGYTF,TGTGCCAGCAGTTTAGTGTTCAGGGGGCGAAACTATGGCTACACCTTC
few,TRBJ2-2,TRBV6-2/TRBV6-3,.,CASSYSKKVPTLNTGELFF,TGTGCCAGCAGTTACTCCAAGAAGGTCCCTACCTTGAACACCGGGGAGCTGTTTTTT
.,TRBJ2-3,TRBV29-1,TRBD2,CSSGRSTDTQYF,TGTAGTAGCGGGAGGAGCACAGATACGCAGTATTTT
many,TRBJ1-2,TRBV28,TRBD1,CASRAQGRLAYGYTF,TGTGCCAGCAGAGCACAGGGGCGCCTGGCTTATGGCTACACCTTC
few,TRBJ1-6,TRBV6-5,.,CASSHTTPDRLNSPLHF,TGTGCCAGCAGTCACACAACCCCCGACAGGCTGAATTCACCCCTCCACTTT
many,TRBJ2-1,TRBV7-9,.,CASSLKNEQFF,TGTGCCAGCAGCTTGAAAAATGAGCAGTTCTTC
few,TRBJ2-1,TRBV20-1,.,CSARGGASYESEQFF,TGCAGTGCTAGAGGGGGGGCTAGTTACGAGTCAGAGCAGTTCTTC